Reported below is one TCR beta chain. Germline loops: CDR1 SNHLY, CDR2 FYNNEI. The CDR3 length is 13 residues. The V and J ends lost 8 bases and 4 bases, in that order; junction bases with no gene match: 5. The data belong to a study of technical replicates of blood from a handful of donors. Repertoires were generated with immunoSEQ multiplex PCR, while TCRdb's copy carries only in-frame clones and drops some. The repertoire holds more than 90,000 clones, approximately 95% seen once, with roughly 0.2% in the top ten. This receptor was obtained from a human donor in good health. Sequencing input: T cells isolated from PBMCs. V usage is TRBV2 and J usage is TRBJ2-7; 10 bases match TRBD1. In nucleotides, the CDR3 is TGTGCCAGCGGGGCGGGACAGGGGTACGAGCAGTACTTC. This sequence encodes CASGAGQGYEQYF.